This T cell receptor beta chain derives from a study of memory CD4+ T cells and cytomegalovirus serostatus. Broader study findings: CMV serostatus prediction reached median AUC approximately 0.95, or 0.91 with US-trained model.

In the authors' workflow: Out-of-frame sequences were removed, leaving about 2,300,000 distinct TCRbeta sequences. Only in-frame clones appear in the TCRdb table, and some are missing; sequencing was by immunoSEQ multiplex PCR. That table is the source of V, J and clone size, and D and trimming were worked out from the DNA. The data hold some 45,000 clones, with roughly 74% observed a single time. As for this clone: Its antigen is unknown.

Single viable CD3+CD4+CD8-CD45RO+ cells were sorted as the memory CD4+ T cells. CMV serostatus came from serum IgG against pp150, pp28, p38, p52. The sequenced sample consisted of memory CD4+ T cells from blood. This receptor was obtained from an adult in good health and CMV-seropositive.

The CDR3 reads CASSFALGGGNQPQHF. In DNA form, the CDR3 reads TGTGCCAGCAGCTTCGCCCTCGGGGGGGGCAATCAGCCCCAGCATTTT. The chain couples TRBV7-8 to TRBJ1-5; maybe TRBD1 (5 bases). Between the trimmed V and J ends, which lost 3 bases and 2 bases, there was a span of 14 bases. The CDR3 totals 16 residues. CDR1 is SGHVS and CDR2 is FQNEAQ in the germline V gene.